A single sample gave rise to the 9 T cell receptor beta chains below, sequenced in a study of cytomegalovirus exposure and HLA in healthy donors. A multiplex PCR was run with 60 Vbeta primers and 13 Jbeta primers. Libraries were prepared by immunoSEQ multiplex PCR; TCRdb keeps only in-frame clonotypes and omits some of them. The data show about 160,000 clones, around 68% seen once. What was sequenced was PBMCs. Source of these receptors: a middle-aged man in good health and CMV-seronegative.

The J gene is TRBJ2-2, the V gene TRBV4-1; the D gene is possibly TRBD2 (6 bases). The CDR3 consists of 16 residues. The V end was cut by 4 bases, the J end by 6 bases, with 18 bases between. CDR1 is MGHRA and CDR2 is YSYEKL in the germline V gene. CDR3 coding DNA: TGCGCCAGCAGCCGCGGGAACACAGGTGGGGCCGGGGAGCTGTTTTTT. This sequence encodes CASSRGNTGGAGELFF.

This chain links TRBV6-5 with TRBJ1-1; 8 bases map to TRBD1. CDR1 is MNHEY, CDR2 SVGAGI, per germline. The trim removed 4 bases at V and 1 base at J, leaving 5 bases unmatched. The CDR3 loop spans 15 amino acids. The CDR3: CASSFNRGTNTEAFF. In DNA form, the CDR3 reads TGTGCCAGCAGTTTCAACAGGGGGACGAACACTGAAGCTTTCTTT.

This clone has only a few counts. The gene calls are TRBV4-1 and TRBJ1-2; perhaps TRBD1 as D (5 bases). The V gene's germline CDR1 is MGHRA and CDR2 YSYEKL. This CDR3 contains 15 residues. The V end lost 4 bases, the J end lost 8 bases, and 20 bases lay between the germline ends. In DNA, the CDR3 is TGCGCCAGCAGCCCGCCCCCGGGGGTTTCAGGGGGCTACACCTTC. As protein: CASSPPPGVSGGYTF.

This sequence joins TRBV5-4 and TRBJ2-2; 9 bases fit TRBD1. In germline, CDR1 is SGHNT, CDR2 YYREEE (reference sequence). This CDR3 comprises 15 residues. The J segment lost 7 bases and the V segment lost 3 bases, leaving 7 bases of the junction unmatched. CDR3 in amino acids: CASSSGQGYSGELFF. In DNA form, the CDR3 reads TGTGCCAGCAGCTCTGGACAGGGGTATAGCGGGGAGCTGTTTTTT.

V is TRBV5-5 and J is TRBJ2-7; D ambiguous. The germline V gene has CDR1 SGHKS and CDR2 YYEKEE (reference sequence). The V end lost 0 bases, the J end lost 3 bases, and 10 bases lay between the germline ends. The CDR3 has 14 residues. The DNA of the CDR3 is TGTGCCAGCAGCTTGGGGCAGAAATACTACGAGCAGTACTTC. Residues: CASSLGQKYYEQYF. The variable domain in full, with the rest retrieved from reference TRBV5-5 and TRBJ2-7, is DAGVTQSPTHLIKTRGQQVTLRCSPISGHKSVSWYQQVLGQGPQFIFQYYEKEERGRGNFPDRFSARQFPNYSSELNVNALLLGDSALYLCASSLGQKYYEQYFGPGTRLTVT.

The chain joins TRBV28 to TRBJ2-2; 8 nucleotides agree with TRBD1. CDR1 and CDR2 from the germline V gene are MDHEN and SYDVKM. The CDR3 loop spans 15 amino acids. Trimming took 3 bases from V and 5 from J; bases not matched to a gene: 5. CDR3 nucleotide sequence: TGTGCCAGCAGTTTCGGACAGGGTAGGACCGGGGAGCTGTTTTTT. It codes for CASSFGQGRTGELFF.

The chain links TRBV28 to TRBJ2-2; TRBD1 agrees at 8 bases. The germline V gene has CDR1 MDHEN and CDR2 SYDVKM. The CDR3 length is 14 residues. After removal of 7 bases from V and 6 bases from J, the junction contained 7 bases not matched to a gene. This chain's CDR3 is CASTPRGRAGELFF. The CDR3 DNA follows: TGTGCCAGCACGCCCAGGGGGCGCGCCGGGGAGCTGTTTTTT.

This clone was picked up a small number of times. The sample contains more than one DNA sequence encoding this CDR3. The V call is TRBV6-5, the J call TRBJ1-6; possibly TRBD1 for D (5 bases). This CDR3 comprises 14 residues. The germline V gene has CDR1 MNHEY and CDR2 SVGAGI. V was trimmed by 2 bases and J by 10 bases, leaving 12 bases between them. The CDR3 sequence is CASSYGRGNSPLHF. CDR3 coding DNA: TGTGCCAGCAGTTACGGCCGGGGGAACTCACCCCTCCACTTT.

This clone occurred once. The chain carries TRBV5-1 and TRBJ2-3, with TRBD1 identical over 9 bases. The CDR3 is 16 residues long. With V trimmed by 4 bases and J by 2 bases, 8 bases remained unmatched. The germline V gene encodes CDR1 SGHRS and CDR2 YFSETQ. CDR3 loop: CASSAGGTGPTDTQYF. The DNA for the CDR3 is TGCGCCAGCAGCGCCGGAGGGACAGGGCCCACAGATACGCAGTATTTT.